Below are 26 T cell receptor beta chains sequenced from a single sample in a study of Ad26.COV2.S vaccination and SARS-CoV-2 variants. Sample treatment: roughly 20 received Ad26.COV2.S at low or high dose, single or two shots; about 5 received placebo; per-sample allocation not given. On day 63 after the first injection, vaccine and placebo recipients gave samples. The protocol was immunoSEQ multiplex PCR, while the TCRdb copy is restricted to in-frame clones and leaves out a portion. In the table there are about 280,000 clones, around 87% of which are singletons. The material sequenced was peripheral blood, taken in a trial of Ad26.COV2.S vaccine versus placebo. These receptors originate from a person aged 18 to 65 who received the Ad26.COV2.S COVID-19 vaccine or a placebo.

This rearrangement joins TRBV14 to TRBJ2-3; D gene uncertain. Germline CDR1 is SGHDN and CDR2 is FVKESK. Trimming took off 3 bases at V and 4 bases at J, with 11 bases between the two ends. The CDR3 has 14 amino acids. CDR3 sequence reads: CASSHLSSPDTQYF. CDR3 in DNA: TGTGCCAGCAGCCATCTGTCGAGCCCAGATACGCAGTATTTT.

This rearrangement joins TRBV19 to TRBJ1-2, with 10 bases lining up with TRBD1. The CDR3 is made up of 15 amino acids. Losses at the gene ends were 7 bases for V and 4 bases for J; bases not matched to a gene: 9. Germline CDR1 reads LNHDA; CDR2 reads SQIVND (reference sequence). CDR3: CASNLGQGTPYGYTF. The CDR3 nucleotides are TGTGCCAGTAATTTGGGACAGGGGACCCCCTATGGCTACACCTTC.

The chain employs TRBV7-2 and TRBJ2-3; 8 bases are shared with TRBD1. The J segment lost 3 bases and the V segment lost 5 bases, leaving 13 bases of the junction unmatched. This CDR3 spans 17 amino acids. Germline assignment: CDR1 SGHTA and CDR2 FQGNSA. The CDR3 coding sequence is TGTGCCAGCAGCCAGCTAGCCAGGGGGCTCGGTACAGATACGCAGTATTTT. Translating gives CASSQLARGLGTDTQYF.

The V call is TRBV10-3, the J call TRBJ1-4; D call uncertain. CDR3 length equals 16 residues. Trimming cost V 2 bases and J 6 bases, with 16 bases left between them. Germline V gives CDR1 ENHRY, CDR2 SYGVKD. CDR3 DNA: TGTGCCATCAGTGAGGGTAGGAGGGCTCAAGATGAAAAACTGTTTTTT. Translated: CAISEGRRAQDEKLFF.

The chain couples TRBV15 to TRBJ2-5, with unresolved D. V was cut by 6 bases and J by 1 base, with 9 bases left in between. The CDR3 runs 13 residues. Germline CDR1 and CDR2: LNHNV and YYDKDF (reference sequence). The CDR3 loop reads CATSPAVQETQYF. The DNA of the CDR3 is TGTGCCACCAGTCCGGCGGTCCAAGAGACCCAGTACTTC.

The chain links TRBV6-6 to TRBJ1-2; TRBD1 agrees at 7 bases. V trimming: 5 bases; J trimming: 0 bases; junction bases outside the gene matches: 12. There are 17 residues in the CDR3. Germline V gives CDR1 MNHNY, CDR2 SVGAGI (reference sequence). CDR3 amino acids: CASSRSGQTSTNYGYTF. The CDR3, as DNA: TGTGCCAGCAGTCGATCGGGACAGACAAGTACTAACTATGGCTACACCTTC.

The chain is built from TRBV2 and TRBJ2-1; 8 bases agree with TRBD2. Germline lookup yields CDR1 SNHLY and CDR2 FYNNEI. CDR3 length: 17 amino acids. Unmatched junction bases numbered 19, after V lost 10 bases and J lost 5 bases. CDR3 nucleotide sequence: TGTGCCACCCCGACTAGCGCCGCAAGTCGTGGAAACAATGAGCAGTTCTTC. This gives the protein CATPTSAASRGNNEQFF. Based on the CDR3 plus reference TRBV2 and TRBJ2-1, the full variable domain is EPEVTQTPSHQVTQMGQEVILRCVPISNHLYFYWYRQILGQKVEFLVSFYNNEISEKSEIFDDQFSVERPDGSNFTLKIRSTKLEDSAMYFCATPTSAASRGNNEQFFGPGTRLTVL.

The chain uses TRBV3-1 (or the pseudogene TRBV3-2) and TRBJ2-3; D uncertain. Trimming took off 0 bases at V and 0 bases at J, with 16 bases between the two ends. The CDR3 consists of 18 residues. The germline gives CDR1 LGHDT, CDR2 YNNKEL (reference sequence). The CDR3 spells CASSQDLGPKGSTDTQYF. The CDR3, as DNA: TGTGCCAGCAGCCAAGATCTCGGACCCAAAGGGAGCACAGATACGCAGTATTTT.

In DNA, the CDR3 is TGCGCCAGCAGCCAAGGGACGAGGTACCAAGAGACCCAGTACTTC. Translation: CASSQGTRYQETQYF. J is TRBJ2-5 and V is TRBV4-3, with D hard to call. There are 15 residues in the CDR3. V was shortened by 1 base and J by 0 bases, with 9 bases between the two germline ends. Germline assignment: CDR1 LGHNA and CDR2 YSLEER.

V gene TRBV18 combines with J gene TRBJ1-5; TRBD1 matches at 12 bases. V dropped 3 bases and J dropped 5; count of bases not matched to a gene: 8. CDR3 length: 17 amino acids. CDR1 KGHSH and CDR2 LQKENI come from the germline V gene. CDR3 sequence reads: CASSPFDGTGGDQPQHF. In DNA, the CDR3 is TGTGCCAGCTCACCCTTCGATGGGACAGGGGGCGATCAGCCCCAGCATTTT.

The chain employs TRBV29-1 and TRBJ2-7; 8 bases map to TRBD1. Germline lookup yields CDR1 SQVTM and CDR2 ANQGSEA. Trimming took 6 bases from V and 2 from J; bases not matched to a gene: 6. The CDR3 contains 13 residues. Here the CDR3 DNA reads TGCAGCGTCGGGGACAGGATAGCCTACGAGCAGTACTTC. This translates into CSVGDRIAYEQYF.

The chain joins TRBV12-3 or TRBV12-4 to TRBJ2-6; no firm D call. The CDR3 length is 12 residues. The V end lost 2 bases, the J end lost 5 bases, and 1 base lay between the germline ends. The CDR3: CASSLRANVLTF. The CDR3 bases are TGTGCCAGCAGTTTAAGGGCCAACGTCCTGACTTTC.

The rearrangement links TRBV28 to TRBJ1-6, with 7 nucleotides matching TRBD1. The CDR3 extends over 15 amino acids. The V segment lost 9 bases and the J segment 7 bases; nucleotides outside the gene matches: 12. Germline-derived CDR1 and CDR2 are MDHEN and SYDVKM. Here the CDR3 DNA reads TGTGCCAGTTCTAGACAGGGTTGGTTCAATTCACCCCTCCACTTT. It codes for CASSRQGWFNSPLHF.

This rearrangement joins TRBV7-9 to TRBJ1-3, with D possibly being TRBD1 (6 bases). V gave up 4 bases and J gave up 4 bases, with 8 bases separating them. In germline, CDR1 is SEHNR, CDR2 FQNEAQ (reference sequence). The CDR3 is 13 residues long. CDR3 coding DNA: TGTGCCAGCAGCTCAGGGGCCGGAAACACCATATATTTT. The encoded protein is CASSSGAGNTIYF.

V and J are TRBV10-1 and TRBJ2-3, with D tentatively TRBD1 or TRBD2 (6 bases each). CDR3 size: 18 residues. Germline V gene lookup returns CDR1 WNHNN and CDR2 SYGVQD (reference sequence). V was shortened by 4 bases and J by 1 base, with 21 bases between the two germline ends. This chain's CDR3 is CASSGPRVGGPGTDTQYF. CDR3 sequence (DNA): TGCGCCAGCAGTGGTCCTCGGGTGGGGGGCCCGGGCACAGATACGCAGTATTTT.

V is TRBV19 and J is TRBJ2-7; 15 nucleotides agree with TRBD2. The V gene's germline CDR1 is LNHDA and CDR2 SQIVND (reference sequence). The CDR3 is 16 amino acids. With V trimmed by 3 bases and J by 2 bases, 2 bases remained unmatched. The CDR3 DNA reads TGTGCCAGTAGTATCGGGACTAGCGGGAGGACCTACGAGCAGTACTTC. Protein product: CASSIGTSGRTYEQYF.

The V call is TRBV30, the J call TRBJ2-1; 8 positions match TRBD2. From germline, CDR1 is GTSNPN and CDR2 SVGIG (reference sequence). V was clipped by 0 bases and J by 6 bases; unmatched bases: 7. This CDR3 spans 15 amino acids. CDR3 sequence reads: CAWSVRRTSSNEQFF. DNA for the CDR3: TGTGCCTGGAGTGTACGTCGGACTAGCAGCAATGAGCAGTTCTTC.

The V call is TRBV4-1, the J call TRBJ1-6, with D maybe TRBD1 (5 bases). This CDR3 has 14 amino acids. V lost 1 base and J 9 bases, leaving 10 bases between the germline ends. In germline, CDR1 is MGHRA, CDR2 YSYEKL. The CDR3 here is CASSQGRVPSPLHF. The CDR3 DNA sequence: TGCGCCAGCAGCCAAGGCAGGGTCCCTTCACCCCTCCACTTT.

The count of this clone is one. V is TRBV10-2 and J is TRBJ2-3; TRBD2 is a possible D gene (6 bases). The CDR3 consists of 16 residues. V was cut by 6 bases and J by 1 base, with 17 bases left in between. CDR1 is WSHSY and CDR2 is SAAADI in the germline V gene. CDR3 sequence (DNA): TGCGCCAGCAGCGCTACTAGAGCGGGTCGCACAGATACGCAGTATTTT. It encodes CASSATRAGRTDTQYF.

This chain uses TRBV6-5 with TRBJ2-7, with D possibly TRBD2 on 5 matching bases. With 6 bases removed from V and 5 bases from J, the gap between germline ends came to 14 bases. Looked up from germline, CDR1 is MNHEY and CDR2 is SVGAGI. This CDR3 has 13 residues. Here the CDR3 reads CASRLHAGDEQYF. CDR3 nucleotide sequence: TGTGCCAGCAGACTCCATGCGGGCGACGAGCAGTACTTC.

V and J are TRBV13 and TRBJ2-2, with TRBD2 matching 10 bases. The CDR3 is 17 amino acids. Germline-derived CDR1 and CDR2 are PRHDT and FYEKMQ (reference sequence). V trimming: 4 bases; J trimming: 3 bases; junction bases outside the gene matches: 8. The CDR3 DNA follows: TGTGCCAGCAGCTCCAAGACTAGCGGGTCCGACACCGGGGAGCTGTTTTTT. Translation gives CASSSKTSGSDTGELFF.

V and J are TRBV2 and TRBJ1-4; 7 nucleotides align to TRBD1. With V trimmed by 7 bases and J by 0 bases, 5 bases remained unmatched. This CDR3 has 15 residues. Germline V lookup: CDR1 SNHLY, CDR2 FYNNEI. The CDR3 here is CASTDRGPTNEKLFF. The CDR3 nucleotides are TGTGCCAGCACCGATAGGGGGCCAACTAATGAAAAACTGTTTTTT.

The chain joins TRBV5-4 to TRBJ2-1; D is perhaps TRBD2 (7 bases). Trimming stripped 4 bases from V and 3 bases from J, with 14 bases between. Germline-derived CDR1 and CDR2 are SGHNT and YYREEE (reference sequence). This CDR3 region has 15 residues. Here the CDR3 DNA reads TGTGCCAGCAGCCCCAGGGGCGGGAGCTACAATGAGCAGTTCTTC. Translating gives CASSPRGGSYNEQFF.

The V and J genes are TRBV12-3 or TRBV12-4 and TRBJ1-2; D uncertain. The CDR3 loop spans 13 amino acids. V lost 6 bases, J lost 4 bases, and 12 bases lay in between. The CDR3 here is CASRAGLSYGYTF. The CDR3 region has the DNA TGTGCCAGCAGAGCTGGCCTGAGCTATGGCTACACCTTC.

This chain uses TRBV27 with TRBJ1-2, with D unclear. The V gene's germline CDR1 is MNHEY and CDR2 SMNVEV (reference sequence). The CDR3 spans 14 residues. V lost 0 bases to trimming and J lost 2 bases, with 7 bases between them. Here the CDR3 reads CASSLSRANYGYTF. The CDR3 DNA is TGTGCCAGCAGTTTATCGCGGGCCAACTATGGCTACACCTTC.

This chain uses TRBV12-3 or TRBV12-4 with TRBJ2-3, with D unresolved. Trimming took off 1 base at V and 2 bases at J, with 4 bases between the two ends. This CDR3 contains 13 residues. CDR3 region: CASSLGTTDTQYF. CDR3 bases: TGTGCCAGCAGTTTAGGCACCACAGATACGCAGTATTTT.